Listed below are T cell receptor beta chains from one sample, sequenced in a study of cytomegalovirus exposure and HLA in healthy donors. Sequencing used immunoSEQ multiplex PCR; TCRdb keeps in-frame clones, though not all of them. The table shows roughly 100,000 clones, with approximately 80% occurring only once. Sequencing was performed on PBMCs. The origin of the receptors is a man aged 50 to 59 in good health and CMV-seronegative. Each CDR3 is given with its conserved first and last residue. Each record gives: D gene, J gene, clone size, V gene, CDR3 DNA, CDR3 protein. A D gene is named only where the DNA matches it firmly. Where a row states a size, it is once, few, many or the class of an expanded clone; other rows omit it.

>TRBD1|TRBJ2-7|NA|TRBV7-2
TGTGCCAGCAGCTCTTTAACAGGGGTAGGGCAGTACTTC
CASSSLTGVGQYF
>NA|TRBJ1-2|NA|TRBV6-5
TGTGCCAGCAGTTACAGTCTGGGTACGAACTATGGCTACCCCTTC
CASSYSLGTNYGYPF
>TRBD2|TRBJ2-3|NA|TRBV5-1
TGCGCCAGCAGCTTGGGGGGGACTAGCGGGTCCACAGATACGCAGTATTTT
CASSLGGTSGSTDTQYF
>NA|TRBJ2-7|NA|TRBV11-3
TGTGCCAGCAGCTTAGCTCCCGCCTACGAGCAGTACTTC
CASSLAPAYEQYF
>NA|TRBJ1-6|NA|TRBV4-3
TGCGCCAGCAGCCAAGATGGGGGGGATGATTCACCCCTCCACTTT
CASSQDGGDDSPLHF
>TRBD2|TRBJ2-5|NA|TRBV27
TGTGCCAGTGGGATTAGCGGGGTTCAAGAGACCCAGTACTTC
CASGISGVQETQYF
>NA|TRBJ2-1|NA|TRBV7-2
TGTGCCAGCAGCGTCGAGGCAGCGGGTGTTTCCTACAATGAGCAGTTCTTC
CASSVEAAGVSYNEQFF
>TRBD1|TRBJ1-2|NA|TRBV14
TGTGCCAGCAGCCAAGTCGTAGGACAGGGGGCACATGGCTACACCTTC
CASSQVVGQGAHGYTF
>NA|TRBJ1-2|NA|TRBV7-2
TGTGCCAGCAGCGGCAACCCAGACAGGAAATATGGCTACACCTTC
CASSGNPDRKYGYTF
>NA|TRBJ1-2|NA|TRBV7-9
TGTGCCAGCCCTCAGGGGACCTATGGCTACACCTTC
CASPQGTYGYTF
>NA|TRBJ1-2|NA|TRBV15
TGTGCCACCAGCAGAGAGACAGTTACCCTTTCTAACTATGGCTACACCTTC
CATSRETVTLSNYGYTF
>TRBD2|TRBJ2-1|NA|TRBV6-5
TGTGCCAGCAGTTCGAGCGGGGCTCCCTACAATGAGCAGTTCTTC
CASSSSGAPYNEQFF
>NA|TRBJ1-5|NA|TRBV7-2
TGTGCCAGCAGCACACGGACAGCGCCCCAGCATTTT
CASSTRTAPQHF
>TRBD1|TRBJ2-7|NA|TRBV5-5
TGTGCCAGCAGCCGCTTGGGACAGGGGGACGAGCAGTACTTC
CASSRLGQGDEQYF
>TRBD1|TRBJ2-7|NA|TRBV7-9
TGTGCCAGCAGTTCGACAGGGCAGGGCGAGCAGTACTTC
CASSSTGQGEQYF
>TRBD1|TRBJ1-2|NA|TRBV4-3
TGCGCCAGCAGCCAAGAGGTCGGGCAGGGGGCTTTAGCTAACTATGGCTACACCTTC
CASSQEVGQGALANYGYTF
>TRBD1|TRBJ2-2|NA|TRBV28
TGTGCCAGCAGTTTTGGACAGGGGCTGGGTGGGCTGTTTTTT
CASSFGQGLGGLFF
>TRBD2|TRBJ2-3|NA|TRBV7-9
TGTGCCAGCAGCTTCGGGACTAGCGGTACAGATACGCAGTATTTT
CASSFGTSGTDTQYF
>NA|TRBJ1-4|few|TRBV5-1
TGCGCCAGCAGCCCTGAGGACACCAAAGGGGAAAAACTGTTTTTT
CASSPEDTKGEKLFF
>NA|TRBJ2-3|NA|TRBV7-2
TGTGCCAGCAGCGACAGATCGCCACGCACAGATACGCAGTATTTT
CASSDRSPRTDTQYF
>TRBD1|TRBJ2-1|NA|TRBV28
TGTGCCAGCAGTTTGGGCAGGGGGCGATCTGAGCAGTTCTTC
CASSLGRGRSEQFF
>NA|TRBJ1-5|NA|TRBV5-6
TGTGCCAGCAGCCCTTACCGGGACACCCCCGGGCAGCCCCAGCATTTT
CASSPYRDTPGQPQHF
>TRBD2|TRBJ2-1|few|TRBV5-5
TGTGCCAGCAGACGTGGACTAGCGTTGGGCAATGAGCAGTTCTTC
CASRRGLALGNEQFF
>NA|TRBJ2-1|NA|TRBV9
TGTGCCAGCAGCGATGATAGGAGGGCGGGCCCCTACAATGAGCAGTTCTTC
CASSDDRRAGPYNEQFF